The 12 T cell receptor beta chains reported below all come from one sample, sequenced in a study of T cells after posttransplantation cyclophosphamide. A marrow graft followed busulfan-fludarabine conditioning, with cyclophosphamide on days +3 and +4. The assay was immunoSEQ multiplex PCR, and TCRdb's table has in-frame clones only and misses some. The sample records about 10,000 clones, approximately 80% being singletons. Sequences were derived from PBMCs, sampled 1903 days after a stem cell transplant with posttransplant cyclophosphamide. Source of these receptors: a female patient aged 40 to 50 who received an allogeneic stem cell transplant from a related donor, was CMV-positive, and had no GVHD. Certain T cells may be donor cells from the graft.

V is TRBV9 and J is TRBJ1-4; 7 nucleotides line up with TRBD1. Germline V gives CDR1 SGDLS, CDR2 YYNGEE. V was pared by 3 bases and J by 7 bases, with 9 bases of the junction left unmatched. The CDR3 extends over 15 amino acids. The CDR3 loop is CASSDRPGTAEKLFF. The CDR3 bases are TGTGCCAGCAGCGACCGACCTGGGACAGCTGAAAAACTGTTTTTT.

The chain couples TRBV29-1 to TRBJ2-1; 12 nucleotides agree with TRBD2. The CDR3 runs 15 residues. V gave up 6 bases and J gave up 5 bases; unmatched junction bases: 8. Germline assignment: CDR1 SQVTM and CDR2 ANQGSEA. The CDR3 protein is CSVDSSGGVDNEQFF. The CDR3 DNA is TGCAGCGTAGATTCTAGCGGGGGGGTCGACAATGAGCAGTTCTTC.

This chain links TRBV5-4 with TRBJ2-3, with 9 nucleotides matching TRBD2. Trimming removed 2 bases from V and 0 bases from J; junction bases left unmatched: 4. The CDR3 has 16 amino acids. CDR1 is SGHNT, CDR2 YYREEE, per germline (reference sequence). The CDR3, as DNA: TGTGCCAGCAGCTTCCCTAGCGGGGTGAGCACAGATACGCAGTATTTT. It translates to CASSFPSGVSTDTQYF.

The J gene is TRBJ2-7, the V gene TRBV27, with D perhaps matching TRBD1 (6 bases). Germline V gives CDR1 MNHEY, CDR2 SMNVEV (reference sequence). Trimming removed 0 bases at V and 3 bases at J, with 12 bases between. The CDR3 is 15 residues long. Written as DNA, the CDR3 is TGTGCCAGCAGTTTATCCCCCCAGGGGAACTACGAGCAGTACTTC. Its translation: CASSLSPQGNYEQYF.

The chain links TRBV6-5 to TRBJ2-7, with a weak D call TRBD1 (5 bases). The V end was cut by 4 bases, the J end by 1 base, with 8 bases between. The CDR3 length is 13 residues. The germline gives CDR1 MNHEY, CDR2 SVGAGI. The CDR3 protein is CASSFRGSYEQYF. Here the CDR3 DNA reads TGTGCCAGCAGTTTTAGGGGTTCCTACGAGCAGTACTTC.

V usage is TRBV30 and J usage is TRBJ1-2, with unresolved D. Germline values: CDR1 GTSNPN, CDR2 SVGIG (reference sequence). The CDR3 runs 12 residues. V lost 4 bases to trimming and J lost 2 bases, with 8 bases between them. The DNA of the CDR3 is TGTGCCTGGACCACGGGGAACTATGGCTACACCTTC. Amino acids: CAWTTGNYGYTF.

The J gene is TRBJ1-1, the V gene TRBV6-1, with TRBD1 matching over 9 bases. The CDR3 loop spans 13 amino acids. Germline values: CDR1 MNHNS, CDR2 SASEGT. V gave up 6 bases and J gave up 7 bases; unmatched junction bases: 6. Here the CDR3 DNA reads TGTGCCAGCAGGGGACAGGGAGTAGGTGAAGCTTTCTTT. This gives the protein CASRGQGVGEAFF.

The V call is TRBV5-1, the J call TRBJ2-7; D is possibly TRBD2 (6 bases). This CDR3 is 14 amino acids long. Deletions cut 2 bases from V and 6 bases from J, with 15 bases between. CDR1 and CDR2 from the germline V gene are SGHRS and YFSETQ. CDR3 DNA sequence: TGCGCCAGCAGCTTTTCGAGGGAGGATGGCGAGCAGTACTTC. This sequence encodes CASSFSREDGEQYF. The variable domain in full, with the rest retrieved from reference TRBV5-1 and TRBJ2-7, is KAGVTQTPRYLIKTRGQQVTLSCSPISGHRSVSWYQQTPGQGLQFLFEYFSETQRNKGNFPGRFSGRQFSNSRSEMNVSTLELGDSALYLCASSFSREDGEQYFGPGTRLTVT.

The DNA for the CDR3 is TGTGCCAGCAGCATTGGACAGGGGGCGACCGGGGAGCTGTTTTTT. It specifies CASSIGQGATGELFF. The chain links TRBV5-5 to TRBJ2-2, with 11 bases aligning to TRBD1. CDR1 is SGHKS, CDR2 YYEKEE, per germline (reference sequence). CDR3 length equals 15 residues. V was clipped by 4 bases and J by 5 bases; unmatched bases: 4.

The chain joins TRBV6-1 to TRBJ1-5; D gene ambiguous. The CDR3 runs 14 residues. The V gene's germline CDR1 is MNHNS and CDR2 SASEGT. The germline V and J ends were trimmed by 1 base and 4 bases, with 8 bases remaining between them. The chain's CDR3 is CASSEVGGNQPQHF. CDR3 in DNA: TGTGCCAGCAGTGAAGTTGGAGGGAATCAGCCCCAGCATTTT.

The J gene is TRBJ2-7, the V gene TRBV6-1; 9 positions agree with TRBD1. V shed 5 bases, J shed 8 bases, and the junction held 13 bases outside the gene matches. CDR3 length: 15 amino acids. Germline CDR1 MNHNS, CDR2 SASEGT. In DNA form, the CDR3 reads TGTGCCAGCAGTCCCGGGACAGGGTCTACTAAGAAGCAGTACTTC. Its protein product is CASSPGTGSTKKQYF.

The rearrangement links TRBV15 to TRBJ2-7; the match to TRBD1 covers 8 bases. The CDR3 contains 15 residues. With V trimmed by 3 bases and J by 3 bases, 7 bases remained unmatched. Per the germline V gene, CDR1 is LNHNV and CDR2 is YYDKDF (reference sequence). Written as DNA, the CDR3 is TGTGCCACCAGCAGTGGACAGGGACACGGCTACGAGCAGTACTTC. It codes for CATSSGQGHGYEQYF.